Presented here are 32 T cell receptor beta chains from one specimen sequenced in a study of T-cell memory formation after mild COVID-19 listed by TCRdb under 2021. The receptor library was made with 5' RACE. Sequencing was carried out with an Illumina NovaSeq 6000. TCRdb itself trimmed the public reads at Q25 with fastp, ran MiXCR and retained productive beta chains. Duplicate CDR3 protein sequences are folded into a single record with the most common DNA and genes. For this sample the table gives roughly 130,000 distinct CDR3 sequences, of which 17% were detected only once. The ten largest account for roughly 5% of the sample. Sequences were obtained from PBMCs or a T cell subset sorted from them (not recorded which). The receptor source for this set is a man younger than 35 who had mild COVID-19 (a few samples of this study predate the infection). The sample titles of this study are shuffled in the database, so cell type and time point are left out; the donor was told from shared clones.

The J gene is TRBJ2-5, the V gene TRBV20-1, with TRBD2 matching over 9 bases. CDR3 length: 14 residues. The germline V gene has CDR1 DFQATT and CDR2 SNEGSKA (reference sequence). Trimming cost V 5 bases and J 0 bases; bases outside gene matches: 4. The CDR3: CSAEAGGYQETQYF. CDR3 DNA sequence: TGCAGTGCTGAAGCGGGGGGCTACCAAGAGACCCAGTACTTC.

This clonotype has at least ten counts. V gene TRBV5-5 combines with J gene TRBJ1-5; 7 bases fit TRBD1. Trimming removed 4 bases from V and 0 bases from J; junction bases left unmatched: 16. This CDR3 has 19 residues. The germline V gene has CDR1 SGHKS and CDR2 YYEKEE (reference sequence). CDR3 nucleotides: TGTGCCAGCAGCCCTTGGGACAGTTCGAGGACATATAGCAATCAGCCCCAGCATTTT. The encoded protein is CASSPWDSSRTYSNQPQHF.

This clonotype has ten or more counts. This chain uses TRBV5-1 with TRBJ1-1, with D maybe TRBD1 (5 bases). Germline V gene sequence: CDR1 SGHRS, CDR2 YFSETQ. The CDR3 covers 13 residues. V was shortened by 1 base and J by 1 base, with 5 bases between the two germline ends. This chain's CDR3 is CASSLTGNTEAFF. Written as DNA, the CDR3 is TGCGCCAGCAGCTTGACAGGGAACACTGAAGCTTTCTTT. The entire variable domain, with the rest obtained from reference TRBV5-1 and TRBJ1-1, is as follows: KAGVTQTPRYLIKTRGQQVTLSCSPISGHRSVSWYQQTPGQGLQFLFEYFSETQRNKGNFPGRFSGRQFSNSRSEMNVSTLELGDSALYLCASSLTGNTEAFFGQGTRLTVV.

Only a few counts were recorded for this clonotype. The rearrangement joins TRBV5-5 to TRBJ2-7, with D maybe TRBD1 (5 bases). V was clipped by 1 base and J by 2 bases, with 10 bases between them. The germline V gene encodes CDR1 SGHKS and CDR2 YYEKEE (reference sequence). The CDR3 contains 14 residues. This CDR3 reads CASSLLQAPYEQYF. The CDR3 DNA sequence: TGTGCCAGCAGCTTGTTACAGGCGCCCTACGAGCAGTACTTC.

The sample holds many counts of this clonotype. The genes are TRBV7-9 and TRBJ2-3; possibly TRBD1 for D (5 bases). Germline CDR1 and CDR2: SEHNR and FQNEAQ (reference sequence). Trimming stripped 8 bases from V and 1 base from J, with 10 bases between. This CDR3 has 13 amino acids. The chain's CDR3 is CASLGRGTDTQYF. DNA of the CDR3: TGTGCCAGCCTAGGCAGGGGCACAGATACGCAGTATTTT.

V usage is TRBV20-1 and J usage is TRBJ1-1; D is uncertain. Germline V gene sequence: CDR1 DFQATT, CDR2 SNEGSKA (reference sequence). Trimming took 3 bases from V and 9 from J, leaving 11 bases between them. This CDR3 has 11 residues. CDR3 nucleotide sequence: TGCAGTGCTAGTGTAAGTGAAAAAGCTTTCTTT. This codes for CSASVSEKAFF.

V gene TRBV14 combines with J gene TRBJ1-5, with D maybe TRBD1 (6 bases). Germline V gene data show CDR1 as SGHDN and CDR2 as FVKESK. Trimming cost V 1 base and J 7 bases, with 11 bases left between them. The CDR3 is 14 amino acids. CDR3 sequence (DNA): TGTGCCAGCAGCCAAGGAAGGGGGGGGCAGCCCCAGCATTTT. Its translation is CASSQGRGGQPQHF.

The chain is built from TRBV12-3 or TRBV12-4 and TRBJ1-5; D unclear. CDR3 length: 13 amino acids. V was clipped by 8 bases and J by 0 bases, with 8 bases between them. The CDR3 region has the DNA TGTGCCAGCGTAGAGAATAGCAATCAGCCCCAGCATTTT. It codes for CASVENSNQPQHF.

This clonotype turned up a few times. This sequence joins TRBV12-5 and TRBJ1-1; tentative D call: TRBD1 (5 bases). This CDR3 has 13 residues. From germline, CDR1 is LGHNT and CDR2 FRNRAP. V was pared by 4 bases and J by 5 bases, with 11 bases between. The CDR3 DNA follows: TGTGCTAGTGGTTGGGACGGTGGGACTGAAGCTTTCTTT. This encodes CASGWDGGTEAFF.

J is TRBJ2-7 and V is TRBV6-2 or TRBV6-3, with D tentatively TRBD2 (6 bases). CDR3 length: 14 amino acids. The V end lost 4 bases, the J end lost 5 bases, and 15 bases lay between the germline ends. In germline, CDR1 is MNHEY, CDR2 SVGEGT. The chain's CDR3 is CASSSLQTRHEQYF. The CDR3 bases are TGTGCCAGCAGTTCCCTCCAGACTAGGCACGAGCAGTACTTC.

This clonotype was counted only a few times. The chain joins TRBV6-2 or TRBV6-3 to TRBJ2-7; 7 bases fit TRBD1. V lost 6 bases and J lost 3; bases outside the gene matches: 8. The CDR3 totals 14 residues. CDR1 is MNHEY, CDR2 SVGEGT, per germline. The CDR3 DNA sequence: TGTGCCAGCAGGAGACAGGGACCCTACTACGAGCAGTACGTC. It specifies CASRRQGPYYEQYV.

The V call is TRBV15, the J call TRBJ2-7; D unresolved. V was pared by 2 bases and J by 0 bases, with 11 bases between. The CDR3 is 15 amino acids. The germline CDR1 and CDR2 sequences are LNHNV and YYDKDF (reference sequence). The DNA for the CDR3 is TGTGCCACCAGCAGACCGGGCCCTGGCTCCTACGAGCAGTACGTC. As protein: CATSRPGPGSYEQYV.

Here the CDR3 DNA reads TGTGCCAGCATTCGGGAACAGGGACTAGGGCAGTTCTTC. Its protein product is CASIREQGLGQFF. This chain joins TRBV12-3 or TRBV12-4 and TRBJ2-1, with 8 bases that match TRBD2. This CDR3 is built from 13 residues. Germline trimming cut 7 bases from V and 12 bases from J; bases unmatched to any gene: 11.

The CDR3 region has the DNA TGTGCCAGCAGCGTGATGGGGGTCTCGACCTACAATGAGCAGTTCTTC. Its translation: CASSVMGVSTYNEQFF. V gene TRBV9 combines with J gene TRBJ2-1; D is possibly TRBD1 or TRBD2 (5 bases each). Germline CDR1 and CDR2: SGDLS and YYNGEE. This CDR3 has 16 amino acids. Trimming shortened V by 2 bases and J by 2 bases, and 14 bases separated the two germline ends.

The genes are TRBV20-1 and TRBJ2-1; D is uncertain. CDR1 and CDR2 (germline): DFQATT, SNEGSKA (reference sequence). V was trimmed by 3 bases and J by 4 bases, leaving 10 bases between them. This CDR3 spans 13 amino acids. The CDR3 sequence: CSASASLYNEQFF. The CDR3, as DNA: TGCAGTGCTAGCGCCAGTTTGTACAATGAGCAGTTCTTC.

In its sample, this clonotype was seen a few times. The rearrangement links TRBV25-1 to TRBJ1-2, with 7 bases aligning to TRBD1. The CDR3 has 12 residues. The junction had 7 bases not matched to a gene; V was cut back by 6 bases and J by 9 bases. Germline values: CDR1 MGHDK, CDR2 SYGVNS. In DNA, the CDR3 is TGTGCCAGCAGCCCAGACAGGGTACGCTACACCTTC. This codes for CASSPDRVRYTF.

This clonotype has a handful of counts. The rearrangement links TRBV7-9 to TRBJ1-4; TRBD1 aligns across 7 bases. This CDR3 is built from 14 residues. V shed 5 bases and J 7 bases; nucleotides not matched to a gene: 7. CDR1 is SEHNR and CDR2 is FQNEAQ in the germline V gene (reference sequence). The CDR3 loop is CASSPTGLGEKLFF. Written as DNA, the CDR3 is TGTGCCAGCAGCCCGACAGGGTTGGGTGAAAAACTGTTTTTT.

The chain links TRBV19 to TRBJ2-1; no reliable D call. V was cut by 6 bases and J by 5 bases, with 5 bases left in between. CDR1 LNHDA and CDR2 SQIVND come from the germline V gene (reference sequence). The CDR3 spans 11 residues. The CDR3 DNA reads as TGTGCCAGTAGAGCCCACAATGAGCAGTTCTTC. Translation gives CASRAHNEQFF.

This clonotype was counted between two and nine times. CDR3 amino acids: CASSGEGGVDTQYF. The CDR3 DNA reads TGTGCCAGCAGTGGGGAGGGGGGGGTAGATACGCAGTATTTT. V gene TRBV6-1 combines with J gene TRBJ2-3, with D possibly being TRBD2 (7 bases). The CDR3 runs 14 residues. Trimming cost V 4 bases and J 5 bases, with 13 bases left between them. Looked up from germline, CDR1 is MNHNS and CDR2 is SASEGT.

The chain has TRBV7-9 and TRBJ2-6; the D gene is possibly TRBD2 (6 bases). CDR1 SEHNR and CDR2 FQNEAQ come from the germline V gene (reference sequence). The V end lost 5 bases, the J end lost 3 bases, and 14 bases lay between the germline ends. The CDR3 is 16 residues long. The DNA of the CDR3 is TGTGCCAGCAGCGACGCCGGGGGAGATGGGGCCAACGTCCTGACTTTC. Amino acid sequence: CASSDAGGDGANVLTF. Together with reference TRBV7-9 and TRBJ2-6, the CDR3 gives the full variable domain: DTGVSQNPRHKITKRGQNVTFRCDPISEHNRLYWYRQTLGQGPEFLTYFQNEAQLEKSRLLSDRFSAERPKGSFSTLEIQRTEQGDSAMYLCASSDAGGDGANVLTFGAGSRLTVL.

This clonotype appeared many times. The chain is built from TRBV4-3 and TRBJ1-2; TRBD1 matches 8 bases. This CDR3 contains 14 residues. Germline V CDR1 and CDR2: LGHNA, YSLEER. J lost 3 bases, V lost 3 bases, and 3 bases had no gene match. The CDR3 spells CASSHSTGDYGYTF. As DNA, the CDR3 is TGCGCCAGCAGCCACTCGACAGGGGACTATGGCTACACCTTC.

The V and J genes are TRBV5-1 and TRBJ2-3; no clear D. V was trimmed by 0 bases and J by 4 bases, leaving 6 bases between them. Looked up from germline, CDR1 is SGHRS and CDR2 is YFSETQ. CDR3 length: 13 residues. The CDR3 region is CASSLVIADTQYF. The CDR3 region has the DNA TGCGCCAGCAGCTTGGTTATTGCAGATACGCAGTATTTT.

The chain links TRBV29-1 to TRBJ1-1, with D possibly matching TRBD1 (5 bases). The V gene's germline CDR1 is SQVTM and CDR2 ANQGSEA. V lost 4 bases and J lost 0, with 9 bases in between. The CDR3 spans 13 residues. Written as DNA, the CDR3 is TGCAGCGTTGCCCACAGGCTGAACACTGAAGCTTTCTTT. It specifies CSVAHRLNTEAFF.

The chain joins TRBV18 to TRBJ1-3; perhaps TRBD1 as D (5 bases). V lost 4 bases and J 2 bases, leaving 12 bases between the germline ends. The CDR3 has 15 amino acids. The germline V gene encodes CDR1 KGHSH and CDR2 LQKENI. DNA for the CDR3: TGTGCCAGCTCACGCGACAGCTTGACTGGAAACACCATATATTTT. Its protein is CASSRDSLTGNTIYF.

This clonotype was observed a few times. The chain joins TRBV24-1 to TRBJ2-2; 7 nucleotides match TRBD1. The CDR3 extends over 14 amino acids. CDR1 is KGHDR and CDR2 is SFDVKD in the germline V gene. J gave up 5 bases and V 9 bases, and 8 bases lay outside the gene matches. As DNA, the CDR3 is TGTGCCACCGGCGACAGGGTGGGGACCGGGGAGCTGTTTTTT. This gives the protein CATGDRVGTGELFF.

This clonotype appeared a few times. The CDR3 is CASGTSGGYEQYV. DNA of the CDR3: TGTGCCAGCGGGACTAGCGGAGGCTACGAGCAGTACGTC. The chain uses TRBV6-2 or TRBV6-3 and TRBJ2-7; 11 bases are a match to TRBD2. V was pared by 8 bases and J by 3 bases, with 3 bases of the junction left unmatched. Germline V gene lookup returns CDR1 MNHEY and CDR2 SVGEGT. The CDR3 has 13 amino acids.

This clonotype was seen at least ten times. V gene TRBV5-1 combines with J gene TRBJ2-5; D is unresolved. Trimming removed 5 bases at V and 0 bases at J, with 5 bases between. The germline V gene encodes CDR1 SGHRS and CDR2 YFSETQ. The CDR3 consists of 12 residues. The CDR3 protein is CASSRNQETQYF. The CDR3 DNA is TGCGCCAGCAGTAGAAACCAAGAGACCCAGTACTTC. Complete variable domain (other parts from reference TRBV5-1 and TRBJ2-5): KAGVTQTPRYLIKTRGQQVTLSCSPISGHRSVSWYQQTPGQGLQFLFEYFSETQRNKGNFPGRFSGRQFSNSRSEMNVSTLELGDSALYLCASSRNQETQYFGPGTRLLVL.

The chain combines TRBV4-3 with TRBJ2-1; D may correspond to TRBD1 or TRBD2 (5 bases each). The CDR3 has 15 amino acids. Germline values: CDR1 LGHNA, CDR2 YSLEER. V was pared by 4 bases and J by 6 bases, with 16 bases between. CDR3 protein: CASSPRFGAGNEQFF. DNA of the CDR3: TGCGCCAGCAGCCCGCGGTTCGGGGCGGGCAATGAGCAGTTCTTC.

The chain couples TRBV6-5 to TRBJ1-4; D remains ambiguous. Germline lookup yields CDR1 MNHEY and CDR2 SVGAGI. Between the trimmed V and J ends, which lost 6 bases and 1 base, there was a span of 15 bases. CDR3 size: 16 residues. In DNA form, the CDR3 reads TGTGCCAGCAGCCCATACCCCGGGATAACTAATGAAAAACTGTTTTTT. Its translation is CASSPYPGITNEKLFF.

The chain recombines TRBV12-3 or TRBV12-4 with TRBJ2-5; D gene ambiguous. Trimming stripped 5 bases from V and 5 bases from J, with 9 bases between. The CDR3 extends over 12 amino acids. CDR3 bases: TGTGCCAGCAGTCCGACCGGGGAGACCCAGTACTTC. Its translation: CASSPTGETQYF.

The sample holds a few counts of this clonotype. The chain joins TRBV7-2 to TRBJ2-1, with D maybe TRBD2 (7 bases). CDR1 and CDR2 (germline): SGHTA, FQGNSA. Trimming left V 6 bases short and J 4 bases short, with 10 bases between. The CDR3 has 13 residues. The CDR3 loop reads CASRGGEYNEQFF. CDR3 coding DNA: TGTGCCAGCAGAGGGGGGGAATACAATGAGCAGTTCTTC.

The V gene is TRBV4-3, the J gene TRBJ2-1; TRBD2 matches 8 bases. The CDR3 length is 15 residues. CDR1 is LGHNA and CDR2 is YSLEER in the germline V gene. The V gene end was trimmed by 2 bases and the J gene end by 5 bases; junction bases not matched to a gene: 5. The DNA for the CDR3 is TGCGCCAGCAGCCAACCGGGGGGGCTGGACAATGAGCAGTTCTTC. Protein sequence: CASSQPGGLDNEQFF.